The clone carrying this T cell receptor (beta chain) was seen more than once but under ten times. This entry comes from a study of cytomegalovirus exposure and HLA in healthy donors. It was with 60 Vbeta and 13 Jbeta primers that the PCR ran. Profiled with immunoSEQ multiplex PCR; TCRdb holds only in-frame clones, not every one. The sample carries 150,000 to 200,000 clones, roughly 77% recorded once. This CDR3 contains 17 residues. Germline V gene lookup returns CDR1 MDHEN and CDR2 SYDVKM. After removal of 4 bases from V and 4 bases from J, the junction contained 11 bases not matched to a gene. The chain is built from TRBV28 and TRBJ1-3, with 9 bases fitting TRBD1. Sequenced: PBMCs. The receptor comes from a woman in her fifties or sixties in good health and CMV-seronegative. CDR3 sequence: CASSSLEQGAGGNTIYF. The CDR3 coding sequence is TGTGCCAGCAGTTCGCTGGAACAGGGGGCAGGGGGAAACACCATATATTTT.